This TCR beta chain was observed in a study of OX40 agonist ivuxolimab in advanced cancers. Notes on this clone: Its antigen is unidentified.

Study-wide results and limits: On average, CD8+ T cells had more expanded clones than CD4+.

Repertoires were generated with immunoSEQ multiplex PCR, while TCRdb's copy carries only in-frame clones and drops some. The table includes fewer than 100,000 clones, 86% detected once. Germline values: CDR1 SGHNT, CDR2 YYREEE (reference sequence). V was trimmed by 4 bases and J by 0 bases, leaving 11 bases between them. This CDR3 comprises 16 residues. The rearrangement uses TRBV5-4 and TRBJ2-6; no clear D. The TCR sequence derives from an adult with an advanced solid tumor such as melanoma, head and neck, liver or kidney cancer. The specimen comprised CD4+ or CD8+ T cells sorted from blood, sampled in a trial of the OX40 agonist ivuxolimab. CDR3 DNA sequence: TGTGCCAGCAGCCCTCCTGACGACTCTGGGGCCAACGTCCTGACTTTC. This codes for CASSPPDDSGANVLTF.